This T cell receptor (beta chain) was identified in a study of blood T cell repertoires in COVID-19. Looking at the study overall: Both acute and convalescent COVID-19 samples were obtained from the United States, Italy and Spain. Sources were T cells, B-cell-depleted T cells, or PBMCs; the material itself was cDNA or gDNA.

This CDR3 is 15 amino acids long. Losses at the gene ends were 1 base for V and 1 base for J; bases not matched to a gene: 1. Germline loops: CDR1 MGHRA, CDR2 YSYEKL. In the original processing: By means of reference gene primer amplification, nucleated cell counts were estimated. Measured with immunoSEQ multiplex PCR; TCRdb has only the in-frame clones, and not every one. V and J calls plus clone size are reproduced from that table; the DNA served to infer D and trimming. Of under 250,000 clones detected, 65% to 85% appear once; the ten largest clones hold roughly 8.7%. This TCR was sampled from a man in his forties or fifties with active or convalescent COVID-19. The sequenced material came from peripheral blood. The rearrangement uses TRBV4-1 and TRBJ2-3, with 8 bases identical to TRBD2. This chain's CDR3 is CASSQGRGGTDTQYF. The CDR3 DNA follows: TGCGCCAGCAGCCAAGGGCGGGGGGGCACAGATACGCAGTATTTT.